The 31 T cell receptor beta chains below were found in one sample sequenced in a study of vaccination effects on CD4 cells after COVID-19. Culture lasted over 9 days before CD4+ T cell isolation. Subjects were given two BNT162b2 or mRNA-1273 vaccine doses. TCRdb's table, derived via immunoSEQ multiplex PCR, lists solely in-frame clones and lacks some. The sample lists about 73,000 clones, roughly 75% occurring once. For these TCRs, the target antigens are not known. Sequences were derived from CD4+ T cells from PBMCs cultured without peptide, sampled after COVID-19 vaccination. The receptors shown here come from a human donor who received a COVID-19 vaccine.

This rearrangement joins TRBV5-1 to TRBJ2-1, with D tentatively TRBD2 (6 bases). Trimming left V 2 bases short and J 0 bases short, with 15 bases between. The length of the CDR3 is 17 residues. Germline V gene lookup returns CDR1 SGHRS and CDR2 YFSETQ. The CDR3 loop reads CASSLTTGLLSYNEQFF. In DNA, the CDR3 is TGCGCCAGCAGCTTAACCACGGGACTGCTCTCCTACAATGAGCAGTTCTTC.

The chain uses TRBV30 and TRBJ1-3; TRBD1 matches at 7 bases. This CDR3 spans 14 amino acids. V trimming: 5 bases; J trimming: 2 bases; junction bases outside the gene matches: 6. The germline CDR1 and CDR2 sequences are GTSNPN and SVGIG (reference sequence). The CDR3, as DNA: TGTGCCTGGGCTGCCGACAGGGCTGGAAACACCATATATTTT. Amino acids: CAWAADRAGNTIYF.

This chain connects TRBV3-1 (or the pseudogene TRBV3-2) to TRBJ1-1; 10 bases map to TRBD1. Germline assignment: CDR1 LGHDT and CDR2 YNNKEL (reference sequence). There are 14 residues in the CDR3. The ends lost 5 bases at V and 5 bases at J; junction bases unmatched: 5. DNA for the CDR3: TGTGCCAGCAGCTTCCGGGACAGGGGAACTGAAGCTTTCTTT. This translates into CASSFRDRGTEAFF.

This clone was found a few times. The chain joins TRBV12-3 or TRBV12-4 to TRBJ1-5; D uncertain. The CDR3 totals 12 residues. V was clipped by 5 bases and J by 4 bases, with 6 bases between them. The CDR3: CASSPVNQPQHF. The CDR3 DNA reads TGTGCCAGCAGTCCGGTGAATCAGCCCCAGCATTTT.

CDR3 DNA sequence: TGCGCCAGCAGCCGTCGACAGGGGGCAAACACTGAAGCTTTCTTT. Amino acids: CASSRRQGANTEAFF. The chain combines TRBV5-1 with TRBJ1-1; 10 nucleotides line up with TRBD1. The CDR3 loop spans 15 amino acids. V shed 4 bases, J shed 2 bases, and the junction held 5 bases outside the gene matches. The germline V gene has CDR1 SGHRS and CDR2 YFSETQ.

The CDR3 nucleotides read TGTGCCAGCAGCTCCGGGACGTCTAGCACAGATACGCAGTATTTT. It specifies CASSSGTSSTDTQYF. The chain carries TRBV7-3 and TRBJ2-3; D assignment may be TRBD1 or TRBD2 (5 bases each). V shed 4 bases and J shed 0 bases, with 11 bases lying between them. Germline V gene data show CDR1 as SGHTA and CDR2 as FQGTGA. The CDR3 has 15 amino acids.

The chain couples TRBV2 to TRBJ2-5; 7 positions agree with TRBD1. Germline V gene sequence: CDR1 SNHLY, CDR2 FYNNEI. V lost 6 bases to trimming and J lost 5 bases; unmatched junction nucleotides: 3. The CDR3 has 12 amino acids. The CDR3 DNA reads TGTGCCAGCAGGGGACAGCCGGAGACCCAGTACTTC. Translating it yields CASRGQPETQYF.

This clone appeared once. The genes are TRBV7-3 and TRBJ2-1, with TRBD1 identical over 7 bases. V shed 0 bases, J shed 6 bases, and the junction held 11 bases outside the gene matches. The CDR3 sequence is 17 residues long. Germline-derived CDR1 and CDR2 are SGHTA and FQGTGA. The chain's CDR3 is CASSLTRQGSSGNEQFF. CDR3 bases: TGTGCCAGCAGCTTAACTCGACAGGGTAGTTCGGGCAATGAGCAGTTCTTC.

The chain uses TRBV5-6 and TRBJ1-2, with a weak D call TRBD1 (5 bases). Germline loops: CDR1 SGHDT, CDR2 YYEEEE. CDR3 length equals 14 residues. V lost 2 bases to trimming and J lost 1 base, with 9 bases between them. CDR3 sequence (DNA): TGTGCCAGCAGCTTTAGACAGATTAACTATGGCTACACCTTC. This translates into CASSFRQINYGYTF.

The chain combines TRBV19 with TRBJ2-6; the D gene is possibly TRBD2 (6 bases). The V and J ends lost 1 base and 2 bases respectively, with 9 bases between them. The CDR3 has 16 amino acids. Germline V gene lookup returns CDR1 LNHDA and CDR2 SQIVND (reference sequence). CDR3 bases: TGTGCCAGTAGTATAGTACGGGGGACTGGGGCCAACGTCCTGACTTTC. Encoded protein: CASSIVRGTGANVLTF.

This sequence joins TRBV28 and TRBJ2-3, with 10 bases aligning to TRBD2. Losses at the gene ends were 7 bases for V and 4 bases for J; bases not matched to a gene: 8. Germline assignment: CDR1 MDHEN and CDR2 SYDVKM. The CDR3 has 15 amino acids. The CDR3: CASTNRAGGSDTQYF. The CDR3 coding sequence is TGTGCCAGCACCAACCGAGCGGGGGGGTCAGATACGCAGTATTTT.

CDR3 protein: CASNPGTGRTGANVLTF. The CDR3 bases are TGTGCCAGCAACCCCGGGACAGGGAGGACTGGGGCCAACGTCCTGACTTTC. V and J are TRBV6-2 or TRBV6-3 and TRBJ2-6, with 9 positions matching TRBD1. V dropped 7 bases and J dropped 2; count of bases not matched to a gene: 9. CDR1 and CDR2 (germline): MNHEY, SVGEGT. This CDR3 is 17 amino acids long.

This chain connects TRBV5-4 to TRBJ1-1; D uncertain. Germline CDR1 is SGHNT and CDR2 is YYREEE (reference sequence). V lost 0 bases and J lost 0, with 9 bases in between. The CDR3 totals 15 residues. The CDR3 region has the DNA TGTGCCAGCAGCTTGGCCGGAGGACTGAACACTGAAGCTTTCTTT. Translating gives CASSLAGGLNTEAFF.

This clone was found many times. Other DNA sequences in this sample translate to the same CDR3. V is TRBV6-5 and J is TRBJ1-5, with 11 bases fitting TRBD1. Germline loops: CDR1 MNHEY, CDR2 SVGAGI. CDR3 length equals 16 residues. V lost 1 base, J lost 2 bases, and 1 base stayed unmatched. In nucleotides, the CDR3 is TGTGCCAGCAGTTACTTGGGACAGGGGGGCAATCAGCCCCAGCATTTT. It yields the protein CASSYLGQGGNQPQHF.

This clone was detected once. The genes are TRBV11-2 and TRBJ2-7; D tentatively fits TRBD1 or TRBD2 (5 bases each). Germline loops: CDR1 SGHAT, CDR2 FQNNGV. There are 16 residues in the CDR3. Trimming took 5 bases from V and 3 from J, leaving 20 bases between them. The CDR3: CASSVNGDPVSYEQYV. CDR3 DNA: TGTGCCAGCAGCGTCAACGGGGACCCCGTGAGCTACGAGCAGTACGTC.

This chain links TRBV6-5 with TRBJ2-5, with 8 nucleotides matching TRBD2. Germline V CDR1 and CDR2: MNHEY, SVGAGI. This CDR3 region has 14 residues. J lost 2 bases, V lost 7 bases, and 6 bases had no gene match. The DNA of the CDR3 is TGTGCCAGCACCGAGCGGGGGAGACAAGAGACCCAGTACTTC. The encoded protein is CASTERGRQETQYF.

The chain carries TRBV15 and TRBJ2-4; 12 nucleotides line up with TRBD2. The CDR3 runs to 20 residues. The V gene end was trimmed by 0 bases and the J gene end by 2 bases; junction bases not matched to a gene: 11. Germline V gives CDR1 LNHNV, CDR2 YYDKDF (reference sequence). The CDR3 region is CATSRDIASGGAVSKNIQYF. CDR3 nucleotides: TGTGCCACCAGCAGAGATATAGCTAGCGGGGGGGCCGTATCCAAAAACATTCAGTACTTC.

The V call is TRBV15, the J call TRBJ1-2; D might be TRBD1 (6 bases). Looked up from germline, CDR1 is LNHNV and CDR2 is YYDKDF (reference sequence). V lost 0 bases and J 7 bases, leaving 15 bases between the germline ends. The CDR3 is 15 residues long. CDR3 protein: CATSRDYTGGGGYTF. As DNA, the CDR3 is TGTGCCACCAGCAGAGATTATACCGGGGGCGGTGGCTACACCTTC.

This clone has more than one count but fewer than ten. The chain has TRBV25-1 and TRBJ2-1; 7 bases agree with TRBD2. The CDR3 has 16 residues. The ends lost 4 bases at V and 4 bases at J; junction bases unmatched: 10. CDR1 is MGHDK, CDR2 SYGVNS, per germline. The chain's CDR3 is CASSGHSGARYNEQFF. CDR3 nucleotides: TGTGCCAGCAGTGGACACAGCGGGGCTAGATACAATGAGCAGTTCTTC.

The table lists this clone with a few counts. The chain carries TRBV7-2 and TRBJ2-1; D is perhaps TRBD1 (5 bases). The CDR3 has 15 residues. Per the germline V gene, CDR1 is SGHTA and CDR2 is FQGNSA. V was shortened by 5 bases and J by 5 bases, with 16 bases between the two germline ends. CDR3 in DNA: TGTGCCAGCAGCGTAAGCCGGACACTCCACAATGAGCAGTTCTTC. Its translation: CASSVSRTLHNEQFF. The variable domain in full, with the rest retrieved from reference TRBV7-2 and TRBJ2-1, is GAGVSQSPSNKVTEKGKDVELRCDPISGHTALYWYRQSLGQGLEFLIYFQGNSAPDKSGLPSDRFSAERTGGSVSTLTIQRTQQEDSAVYLCASSVSRTLHNEQFFGPGTRLTVL.

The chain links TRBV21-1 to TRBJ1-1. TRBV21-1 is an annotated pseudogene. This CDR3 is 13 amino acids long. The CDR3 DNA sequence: TGTGCCAGCAGCAAAGGCGGCGAGACTGAAGCTTTCTTT. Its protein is CASSKGGETEAFF.

CDR3 loop: CASSVGNYGYTF. The DNA of the CDR3 is TGTGCCAGCAGCGTAGGGAACTATGGCTACACCTTC. V gene TRBV9 combines with J gene TRBJ1-2, with D unresolved. The CDR3 covers 12 residues. V gave up 0 bases and J gave up 2 bases, with 2 bases separating them. CDR1 is SGDLS and CDR2 is YYNGEE in the germline V gene.

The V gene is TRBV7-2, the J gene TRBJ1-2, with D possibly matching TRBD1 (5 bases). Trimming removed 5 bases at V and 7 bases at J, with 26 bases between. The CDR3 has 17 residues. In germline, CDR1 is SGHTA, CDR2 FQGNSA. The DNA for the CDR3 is TGTGCCAGCAGCCCGCAACCTTCGGCAGGGAGACCGGGTGGCTACACCTTC. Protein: CASSPQPSAGRPGGYTF. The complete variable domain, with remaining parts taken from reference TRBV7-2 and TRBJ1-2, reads GAGVSQSPSNKVTEKGKDVELRCDPISGHTALYWYRQSLGQGLEFLIYFQGNSAPDKSGLPSDRFSAERTGGSVSTLTIQRTQQEDSAVYLCASSPQPSAGRPGGYTFGSGTRLTVV.

CDR3 in DNA: TGTGCCAGCAGCCCACGACAGGGACCGAACACCGGGGAGCTGTTTTTT. This codes for CASSPRQGPNTGELFF. This chain joins TRBV11-3 and TRBJ2-2; TRBD1 matches 7 bases. CDR3 size: 16 residues. Germline assignment: CDR1 SGHNT and CDR2 YENEEA. The J segment lost 0 bases and the V segment lost 5 bases, leaving 6 bases of the junction unmatched.

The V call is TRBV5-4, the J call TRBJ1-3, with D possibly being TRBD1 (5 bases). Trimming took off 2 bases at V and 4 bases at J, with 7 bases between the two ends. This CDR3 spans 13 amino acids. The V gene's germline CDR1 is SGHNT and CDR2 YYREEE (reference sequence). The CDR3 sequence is CASSFRDGNTIYF. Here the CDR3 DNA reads TGTGCCAGCAGCTTCCGGGACGGAAACACCATATATTTT.

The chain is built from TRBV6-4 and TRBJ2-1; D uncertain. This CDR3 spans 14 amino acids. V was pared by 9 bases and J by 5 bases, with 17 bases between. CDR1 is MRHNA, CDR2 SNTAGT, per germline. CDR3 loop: CASIPRPGDNEQFF. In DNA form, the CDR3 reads TGTGCCAGTATTCCCAGGCCGGGCGACAATGAGCAGTTCTTC.

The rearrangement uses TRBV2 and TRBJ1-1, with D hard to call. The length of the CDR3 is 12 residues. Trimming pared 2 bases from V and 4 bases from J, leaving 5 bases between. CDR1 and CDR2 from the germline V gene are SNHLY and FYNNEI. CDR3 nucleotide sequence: TGTGCCAGCAGTGAACTCCTCACTGAAGCTTTCTTT. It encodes CASSELLTEAFF.

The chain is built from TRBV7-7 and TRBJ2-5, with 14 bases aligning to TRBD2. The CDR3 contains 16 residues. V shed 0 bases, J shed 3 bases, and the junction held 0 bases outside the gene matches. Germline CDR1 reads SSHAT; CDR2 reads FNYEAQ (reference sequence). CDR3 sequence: CASSLAGLAGEETQYF. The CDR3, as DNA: TGTGCCAGCAGCTTAGCGGGACTAGCGGGGGAAGAGACCCAGTACTTC.

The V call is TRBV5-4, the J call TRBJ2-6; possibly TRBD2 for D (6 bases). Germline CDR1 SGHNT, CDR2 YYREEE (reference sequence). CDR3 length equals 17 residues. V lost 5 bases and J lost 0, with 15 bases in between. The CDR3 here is CASRPGGARSGANVLTF. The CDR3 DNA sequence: TGTGCCAGCAGGCCTGGCGGGGCCCGCTCTGGGGCCAACGTCCTGACTTTC.

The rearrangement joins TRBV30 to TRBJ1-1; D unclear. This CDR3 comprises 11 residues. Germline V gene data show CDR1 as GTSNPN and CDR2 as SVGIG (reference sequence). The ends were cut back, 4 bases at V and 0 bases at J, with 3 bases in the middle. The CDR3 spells CAWNVNTEAFF. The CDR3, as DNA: TGTGCCTGGAATGTGAACACTGAAGCTTTCTTT.

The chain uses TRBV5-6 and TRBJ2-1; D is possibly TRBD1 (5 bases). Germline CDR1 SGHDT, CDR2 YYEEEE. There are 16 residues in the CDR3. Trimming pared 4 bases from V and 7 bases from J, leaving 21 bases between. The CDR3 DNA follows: TGTGCCAGCAGCCAGTCCCTTGGCAGGGCTAGGAATGAGCAGTTCTTC. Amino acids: CASSQSLGRARNEQFF.